Only one count was recorded for the clone carrying this T cell receptor beta chain. Its antigen is not identified. The data were taken from a study of regulatory T cells in long-lasting Graves disease. Deletions cut 4 bases from V and 7 bases from J, with 13 bases between. The germline V gene encodes CDR1 LNHDA and CDR2 SQIVND (reference sequence). CDR3 size: 14 residues. The time point: persistent/refractory GD, antithyroid drugs over 5 years with positive TRAb. The TCR library was prepared using RNA isolated from PBMCs. Study outcomes and limitations: With persistent disease, TRBV28, TRBJ1-2 and TRBJ2-5 were the favored segments.

Combining iRepertoire HTBI primers with Arm-PCR of CDR3 regions, the authors built TCR beta libraries. TCRdb analysed the multiplex PCR reads with MiXCR anew, one entry per CDR3 protein. This sample yields roughly 500,000 distinct CDR3 sequences, of which 20% are seen a single time; approximately 8% belongs to the top ten. The gene calls are TRBV19 and TRBJ2-2, with TRBD1 as a possible D gene (6 bases). Source: peripheral blood mononuclear cells (PBMCs), taken when the disease was refractory, from a patient treated with antithyroid drugs. This sequence was found in a female donor with Graves disease. CDR3 region: CASSTPGVGGELFF. In DNA, the CDR3 is TGTGCCAGTAGTACTCCAGGGGTCGGCGGGGAGCTGTTTTTT.